One and the same sample provided the 9 T cell receptor beta chains below, sequenced in a study of blood T cells in healthy people across ages. Together with a sample-barcoded 5' primer, a J-beta primer mix was included in a second PCR lasting 7 to 11 cycles. MiXCR was run by TCRdb on the 5' RACE reads, yielding one entry per CDR3 protein. The profile covers approximately 1,000,000 distinct CDR3 sequences, with around two fifths appearing a single time and about an eighth taken by the ten largest. The sequenced material came from blood. Receptors were obtained from a man aged 18 to 29 in good health.

The J gene is TRBJ2-1, the V gene TRBV7-2, with D perhaps matching TRBD1 or TRBD2 (5 bases each). The V end lost 1 base, the J end lost 11 bases, and 12 bases lay between the germline ends. The CDR3 totals 13 residues. Per germline, CDR1 SGHTA and CDR2 FQGNSA. The CDR3 sequence: CASSLDRRDQQFF. DNA for the CDR3: TGTGCCAGCAGCTTAGATCGTAGGGACCAGCAGTTCTTC.

The chain carries TRBV27 and TRBJ2-1; 13 nucleotides align to TRBD2. Germline V gene sequence: CDR1 MNHEY, CDR2 SMNVEV (reference sequence). This CDR3 contains 16 residues. The ends lost 3 bases at V and 4 bases at J; junction bases unmatched: 3. The CDR3, as DNA: TGTGCCAGCAGTTTTGGGACTAGCGGGGCATACAATGAGCAGTTCTTC. The encoded protein is CASSFGTSGAYNEQFF.

This clonotype has just a few counts. The chain combines TRBV7-2 with TRBJ2-7; D is unresolved. Deletions cut 5 bases from V and 1 base from J, with 15 bases between. This CDR3 has 15 residues. CDR1 and CDR2 (germline): SGHTA, FQGNSA. The chain's CDR3 is CASSPVGGSSYEQYF. In nucleotides, the CDR3 is TGTGCCAGCAGCCCGGTTGGTGGGTCATCCTACGAGCAGTACTTC.

This chain joins TRBV20-1 and TRBJ1-4; a possible D gene is TRBD1 (6 bases). The ends were cut back, 5 bases at V and 8 bases at J, with 12 bases in the middle. Looked up from germline, CDR1 is DFQATT and CDR2 is SNEGSKA (reference sequence). This CDR3 contains 12 residues. The CDR3 nucleotides are TGCAGTGCTCGACAGGTCTCCGAAAAACTGTTTTTT. It is translated as CSARQVSEKLFF.

The table lists this clonotype with a few counts. V and J are TRBV20-1 and TRBJ1-5; the D gene is possibly TRBD1 (6 bases). Germline V gene data show CDR1 as DFQATT and CDR2 as SNEGSKA (reference sequence). The CDR3 is 16 amino acids. V was shortened by 3 bases and J by 2 bases, with 17 bases between the two germline ends. Here the CDR3 reads CSARVPRGNGNQPQHF. CDR3 bases: TGCAGTGCTAGGGTACCCAGGGGTAACGGCAATCAGCCCCAGCATTTT.

In its sample, this clonotype was seen a few times. This chain uses TRBV5-1 with TRBJ1-3, with 7 bases aligning to TRBD1. Germline V CDR1 and CDR2: SGHRS, YFSETQ. V gave up 4 bases and J gave up 8 bases; unmatched junction bases: 9. The CDR3 runs 14 residues. CDR3 nucleotides: TGCGCCAGCAGCCCGATGGGACAGATAGACACCATATATTTT. It translates to CASSPMGQIDTIYF.

This clonotype has only a few counts. The chain links TRBV20-1 to TRBJ2-4; the D is unclear. From germline, CDR1 is DFQATT and CDR2 SNEGSKA (reference sequence). Trimming removed 0 bases at V and 12 bases at J, with 9 bases between. The CDR3 is made up of 11 amino acids. The CDR3 sequence: CSARDEASQYF. The CDR3 DNA follows: TGCAGTGCTAGAGATGAGGCCAGTCAGTACTTC.

V gene TRBV18 combines with J gene TRBJ1-1; TRBD1 might be the D (5 bases). The CDR3 spans 18 residues. Trimming cost V 6 bases and J 0 bases, with 23 bases left between them. Germline CDR1 KGHSH, CDR2 LQKENI. The chain's CDR3 is CASSLKPGQAAMNTEAFF. CDR3 in DNA: TGTGCCAGCTCCCTAAAACCAGGGCAGGCAGCCATGAACACTGAAGCTTTCTTT.

This clonotype has just a few counts. This chain joins TRBV10-3 and TRBJ2-7; TRBD1 aligns across 8 bases. The germline V gene has CDR1 ENHRY and CDR2 SYGVKD. CDR3 length: 14 residues. Germline trimming cut 11 bases from V and 6 bases from J; bases unmatched to any gene: 15. The CDR3 coding sequence is TGTGCCTTTGATCGGACAGGGATAACGGGCGAGCAGTACTTC. Encoded protein: CAFDRTGITGEQYF.